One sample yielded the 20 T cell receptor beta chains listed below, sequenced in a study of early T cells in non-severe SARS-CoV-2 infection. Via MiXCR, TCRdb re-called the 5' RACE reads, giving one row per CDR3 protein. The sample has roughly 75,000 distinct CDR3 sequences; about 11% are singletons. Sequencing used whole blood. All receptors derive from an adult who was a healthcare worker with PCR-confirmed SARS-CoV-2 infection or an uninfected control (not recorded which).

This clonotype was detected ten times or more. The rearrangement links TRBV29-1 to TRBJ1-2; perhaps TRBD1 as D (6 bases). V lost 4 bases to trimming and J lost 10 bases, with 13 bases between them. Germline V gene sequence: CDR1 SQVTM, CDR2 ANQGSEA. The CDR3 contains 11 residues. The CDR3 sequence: CSVARQENYTF. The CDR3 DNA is TGCAGCGTTGCCCGACAGGAAAACTACACCTTC.

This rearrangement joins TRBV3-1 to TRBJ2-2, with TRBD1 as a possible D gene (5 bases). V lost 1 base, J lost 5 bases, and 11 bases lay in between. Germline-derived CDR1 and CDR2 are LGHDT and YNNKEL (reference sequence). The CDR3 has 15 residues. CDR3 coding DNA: TGTGCCAGCAGCCAAGGGCACAGACAGACCGGGGAGCTGTTTTTT. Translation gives CASSQGHRQTGELFF.

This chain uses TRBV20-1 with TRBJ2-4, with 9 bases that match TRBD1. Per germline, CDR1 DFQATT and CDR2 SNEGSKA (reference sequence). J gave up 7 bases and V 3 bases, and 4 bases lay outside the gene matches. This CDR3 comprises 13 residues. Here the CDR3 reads CSASPGTGNIQYF. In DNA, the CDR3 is TGCAGTGCTAGTCCCGGGACAGGGAACATTCAGTACTTC.

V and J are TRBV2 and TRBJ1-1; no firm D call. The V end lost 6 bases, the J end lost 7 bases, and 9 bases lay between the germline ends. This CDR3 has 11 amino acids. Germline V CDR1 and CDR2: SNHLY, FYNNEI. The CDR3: CASRGDGEAFF. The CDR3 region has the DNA TGTGCCAGCAGGGGTGACGGTGAAGCTTTCTTT. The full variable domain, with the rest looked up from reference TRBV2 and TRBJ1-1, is EPEVTQTPSHQVTQMGQEVILRCVPISNHLYFYWYRQILGQKVEFLVSFYNNEISEKSEIFDDQFSVERPDGSNFTLKIRSTKLEDSAMYFCASRGDGEAFFGQGTRLTVV.

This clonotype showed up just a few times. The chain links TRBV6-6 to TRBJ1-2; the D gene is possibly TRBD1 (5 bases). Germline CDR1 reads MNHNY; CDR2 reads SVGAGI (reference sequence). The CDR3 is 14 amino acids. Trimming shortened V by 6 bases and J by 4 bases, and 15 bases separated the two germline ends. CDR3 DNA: TGTGCCAGCAGGACGCAGGGTTACAGCTATGGCTACACCTTC. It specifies CASRTQGYSYGYTF.

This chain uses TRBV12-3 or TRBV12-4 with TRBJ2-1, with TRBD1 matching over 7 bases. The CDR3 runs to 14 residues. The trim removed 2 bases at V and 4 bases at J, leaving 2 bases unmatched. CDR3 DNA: TGTGCCAGCAGTTTACCACAGGGGTACAATGAGCAGTTCTTC. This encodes CASSLPQGYNEQFF.

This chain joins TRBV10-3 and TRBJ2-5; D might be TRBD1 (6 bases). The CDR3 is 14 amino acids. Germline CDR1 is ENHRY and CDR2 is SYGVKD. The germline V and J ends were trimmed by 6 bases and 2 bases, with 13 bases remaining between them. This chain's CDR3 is CAIRGFGQQETQYF. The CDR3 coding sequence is TGTGCCATCAGGGGGTTTGGACAGCAAGAGACCCAGTACTTC.

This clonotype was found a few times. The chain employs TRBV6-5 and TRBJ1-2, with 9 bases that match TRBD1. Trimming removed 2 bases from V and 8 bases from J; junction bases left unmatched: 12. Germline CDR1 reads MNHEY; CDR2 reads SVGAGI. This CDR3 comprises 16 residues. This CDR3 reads CASSYGGTGSGGGYTF. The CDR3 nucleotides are TGTGCCAGCAGTTACGGCGGGACAGGGTCGGGTGGAGGCTACACCTTC.

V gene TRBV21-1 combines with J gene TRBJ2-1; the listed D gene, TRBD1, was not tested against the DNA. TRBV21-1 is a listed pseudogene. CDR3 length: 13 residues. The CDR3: CASRTRGFNEQFF. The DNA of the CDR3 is TGTGCCAGCAGGACCAGGGGTTTCAATGAGCAGTTCTTC.

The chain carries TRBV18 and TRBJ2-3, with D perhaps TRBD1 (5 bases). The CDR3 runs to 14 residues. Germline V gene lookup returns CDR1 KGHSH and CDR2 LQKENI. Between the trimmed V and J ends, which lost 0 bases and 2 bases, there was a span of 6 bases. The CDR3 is CASSPPTVTDTQYF. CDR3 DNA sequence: TGTGCCAGCTCACCACCGACAGTCACAGATACGCAGTATTTT.

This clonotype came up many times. CDR3 region: CASSPGLAGDNEQFF. In DNA form, the CDR3 reads TGTGCCAGCAGCCCAGGACTAGCGGGCGACAATGAGCAGTTCTTC. The rearrangement joins TRBV7-2 to TRBJ2-1, with TRBD2 matching over 11 bases. After removal of 5 bases from V and 5 bases from J, the junction contained 5 bases not matched to a gene. Germline assignment: CDR1 SGHTA and CDR2 FQGNSA. This CDR3 region has 15 residues. The whole variable domain, filled in from reference TRBV7-2 and TRBJ2-1, reads GAGVSQSPSNKVTEKGKDVELRCDPISGHTALYWYRQSLGQGLEFLIYFQGNSAPDKSGLPSDRFSAERTGGSVSTLTIQRTQQEDSAVYLCASSPGLAGDNEQFFGPGTRLTVL.

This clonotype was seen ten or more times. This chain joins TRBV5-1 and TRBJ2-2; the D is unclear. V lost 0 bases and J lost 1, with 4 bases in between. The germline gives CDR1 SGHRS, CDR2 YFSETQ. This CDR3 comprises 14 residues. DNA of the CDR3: TGCGCCAGCAGCTTGGACAAGAACACCGGGGAGCTGTTTTTT. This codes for CASSLDKNTGELFF.

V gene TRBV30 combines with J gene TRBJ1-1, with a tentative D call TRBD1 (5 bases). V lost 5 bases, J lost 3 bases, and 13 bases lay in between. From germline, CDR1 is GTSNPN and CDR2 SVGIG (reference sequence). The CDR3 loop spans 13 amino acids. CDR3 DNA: TGTGCCTGGTCAGCGTGGGGGGACACTGAAGCTTTCTTT. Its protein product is CAWSAWGDTEAFF.

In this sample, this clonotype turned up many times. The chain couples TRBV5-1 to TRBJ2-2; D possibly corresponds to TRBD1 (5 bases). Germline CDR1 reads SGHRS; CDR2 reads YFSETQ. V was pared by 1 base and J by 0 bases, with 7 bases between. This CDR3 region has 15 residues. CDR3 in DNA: TGCGCCAGCAGCTTGCCAGGGCCGAACACCGGGGAGCTGTTTTTT. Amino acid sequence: CASSLPGPNTGELFF.

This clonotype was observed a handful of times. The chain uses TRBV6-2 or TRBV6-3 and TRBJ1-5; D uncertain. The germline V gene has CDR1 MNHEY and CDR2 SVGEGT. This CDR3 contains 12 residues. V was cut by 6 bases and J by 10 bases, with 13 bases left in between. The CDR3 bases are TGTGCCAGCAGCTCCCGGACGAGCCCCCAGCATTTT. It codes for CASSSRTSPQHF.

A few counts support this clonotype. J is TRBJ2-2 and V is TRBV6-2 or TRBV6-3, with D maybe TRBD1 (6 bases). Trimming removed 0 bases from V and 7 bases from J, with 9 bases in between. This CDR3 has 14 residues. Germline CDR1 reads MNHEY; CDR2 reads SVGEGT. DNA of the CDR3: TGTGCCAGCAGTTACTCATCAGGGGTCGGGGAGCTGTTTTTT. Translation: CASSYSSGVGELFF.

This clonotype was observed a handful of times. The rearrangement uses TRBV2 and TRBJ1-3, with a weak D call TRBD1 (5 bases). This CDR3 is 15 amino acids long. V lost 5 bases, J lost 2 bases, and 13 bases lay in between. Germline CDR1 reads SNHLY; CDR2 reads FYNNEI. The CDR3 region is CASSPPGSPGNTIYF. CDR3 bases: TGTGCCAGCAGTCCCCCAGGGTCTCCTGGAAACACCATATATTTT.

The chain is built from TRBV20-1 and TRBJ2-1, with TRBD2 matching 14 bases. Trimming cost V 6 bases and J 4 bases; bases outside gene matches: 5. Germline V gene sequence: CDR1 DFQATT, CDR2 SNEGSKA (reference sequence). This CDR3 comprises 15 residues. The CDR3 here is CSAPGLAGVYNEQFF. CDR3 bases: TGCAGTGCCCCGGGACTAGCGGGGGTATACAATGAGCAGTTCTTC.

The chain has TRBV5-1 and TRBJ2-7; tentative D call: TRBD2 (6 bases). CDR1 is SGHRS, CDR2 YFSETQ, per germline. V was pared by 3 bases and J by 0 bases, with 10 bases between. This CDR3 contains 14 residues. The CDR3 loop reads CASSSTAGSYEQYF. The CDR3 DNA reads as TGCGCCAGCAGCTCTACAGCGGGCTCCTACGAGCAGTACTTC.

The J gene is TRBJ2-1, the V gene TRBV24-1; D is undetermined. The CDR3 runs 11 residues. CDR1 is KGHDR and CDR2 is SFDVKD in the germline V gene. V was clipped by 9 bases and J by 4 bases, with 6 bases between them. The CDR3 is CATGDYNEQFF. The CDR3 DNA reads TGTGCCACCGGGGATTACAATGAGCAGTTCTTC.